Below are 22 T cell receptor beta chains sequenced from a single sample in a study of T cell clonality in common variable immunodeficiency. Assay: immunoSEQ multiplex PCR; the TCRdb copy retains only in-frame clones and omits some. There are more than 55,000 clones in the sample, none observed a single time. The sequencing sample was made of peripheral blood mononuclear cells. The receptors derive from a person aged 18 to 75 in good health.

This clone was observed at least ten times. One end of the junction fails to match germline, which may point to a read error. The read ends 3 residues shy of where the CDR3 ends; the end is completed using the germline J gene. The chain recombines TRBV4-2 with TRBJ2-1; 9 nucleotides match TRBD1. This CDR3 region has 13 residues. CDR1 and CDR2 (germline): LGHNA, YNFKEQ. The CDR3 is CASSPGQGNEQFF. The part of the CDR3 DNA that was read is TGCGCCAGCAGCCCCGGACAGGGGAATGAG.

This clone was counted a few times. The read stops 3 residues short of the end of the CDR3; the missing end is completed from the germline J gene. The rearrangement links TRBV20-1 to TRBJ2-5, with D maybe TRBD2 (5 bases). The V end was cut by 6 bases, the J end by 1 base, with 18 bases between. There are 15 residues in the CDR3. Germline V CDR1 and CDR2: DFQATT, SNEGSKA (reference sequence). CDR3 bases read: TGCAGTGCCCGAACGGGGTCCCAAGGCCAAGAGACC. It codes for CSARTGSQGQET. The whole CDR3 protein is CSARTGSQGQETQYF.

In its sample, this clone was seen many times. With the read ending 3 residues before the CDR3 end, the germline J gene is used to fill in that end. The genes are TRBV5-4 and TRBJ2-3; D is uncertain. V was shortened by 4 bases and J by 4 bases, with 10 bases between the two germline ends. The length of the CDR3 is 13 residues. CDR1 SGHNT and CDR2 YYREEE come from the germline V gene (reference sequence). The chain's CDR3 is CASSPYYADTQYF. Incomplete CDR3 DNA: TGTGCCAGCAGCCCTTACTATGCAGATACG.

This clone appeared many times. The CDR3 extends 3 residues past the end of the read, so its final part is completed from the germline J gene. This sequence joins TRBV7-6 and TRBJ1-5, with TRBD1 matching over 8 bases. Germline CDR1 reads SGHVS; CDR2 reads FNYEAQ. The CDR3 loop spans 15 amino acids. Germline trimming cut 1 base from V and 3 bases from J; bases unmatched to any gene: 2. CDR3 loop: CASSLGTGINQPQHF. The part of the CDR3 DNA that was read is TGTGCCAGCAGCTTAGGGACAGGGATCAATCAGCCC.

This clone appeared many times. The missing CDR3 end, 3 residues past where the read stops, is filled in from the germline J gene. This chain links TRBV6-1 with TRBJ1-1; D gene unclear. Germline-derived CDR1 and CDR2 are MNHNS and SASEGT. The CDR3 runs to 14 residues. V lost 3 bases and J lost 0, with 8 bases in between. The CDR3 protein is CASSDGTLNTEAFF. CDR3 DNA, as far as it was read: TGTGCCAGCAGTGATGGCACCCTGAACACTGAA.

Remarks on this clone: With the read ending 3 residues before the CDR3 end, the germline J gene is used to fill in that end. The chain has TRBV11-2 and TRBJ1-1; unclear D gene. CDR1 is SGHAT, CDR2 FQNNGV, per germline. The CDR3 contains 14 residues. The ends were cut back, 4 bases at V and 6 bases at J, with 15 bases in the middle. The DNA read from the CDR3 is TGTGCCAGCAGCTCAACTACTAGGAGGGCTGAA. Translated, it gives CASSSTTRRAE. The whole CDR3 is CASSSTTRRAEAFF.

This clone was recorded many times. The sequenced fragment ends 3 residues before the CDR3 boundary, so the rest is inferred from the germline J gene. The genes are TRBV5-1 and TRBJ2-5; perhaps TRBD2 as D (6 bases). CDR1 and CDR2 (germline): SGHRS, YFSETQ. This CDR3 spans 15 amino acids. Between the trimmed V and J ends, which lost 4 bases and 2 bases, there was a span of 15 bases. CDR3: CASSRAASGQETQYF. The CDR3 DNA, read in part, is TGCGCCAGCAGCAGGGCTGCCAGCGGGCAAGAGACC.

This clone was counted ten times or more. The sequenced CDR3 bases are TGTGCCAGCCAGATAGCGGGGAAGGAGACC. Encoded protein: CASQIAGKET. From start to end, the CDR3 is CASQIAGKETQYF. The gene calls are TRBV7-2 and TRBJ2-5; TRBD2 matches 8 bases. With the read ending 3 residues before the CDR3 end, the germline J gene is used to fill in that end. The V and J ends lost 8 bases and 5 bases, in that order; junction bases with no gene match: 7. This CDR3 spans 13 amino acids. CDR1 and CDR2 (germline): SGHTA, FQGNSA. The entire variable domain, with the rest obtained from reference TRBV7-2 and TRBJ2-5, is as follows: GAGVSQSPSNKVTEKGKDVELRCDPISGHTALYWYRQSLGQGLEFLIYFQGNSAPDKSGLPSDRFSAERTGGSVSTLTIQRTQQEDSAVYLCASQIAGKETQYFGPGTRLLVL.

This clone has at least ten counts. The sequence runs out 3 residues before the end of the CDR3; the remainder is reconstructed from the germline J gene. The chain joins TRBV11-2 to TRBJ2-1, with D maybe TRBD1 (5 bases). The germline V gene encodes CDR1 SGHAT and CDR2 FQNNGV. The CDR3 loop spans 12 amino acids. Trimming pared 5 bases from V and 8 bases from J, leaving 10 bases between. The CDR3 here is CASSRTFDEQFF. Incomplete CDR3 DNA: TGTGCCAGCAGCAGGACATTCGATGAG.

In its sample, this clone was seen a few times. The read terminates 3 residues before the CDR3 end, so the remaining end is supplied by the germline J gene. This chain connects TRBV30 to TRBJ1-2; D perhaps matches TRBD1 (5 bases). Germline-derived CDR1 and CDR2 are GTSNPN and SVGIG (reference sequence). The CDR3 covers 17 residues. The covered CDR3 bases are TGTGCCTGGAGTGTAACCCCCAGGGCTAGTACTAACAATGAC. It encodes CAWSVTPRASTNND. The entire CDR3 reads CAWSVTPRASTNNDYTF. Variable domain in full (rest from reference TRBV30 and TRBJ1-2): SQTIHQWPATLVQPVGSPLSLECTVEGTSNPNLYWYRQAAGRGLQLLFYSVGIGQISSEVPQNLSASRPQDRQFILSSKKLLLSDSGFYLCAWSVTPRASTNNDYTFGSGTRLTVV.

This clone was seen repeatedly, ten times or more. The missing CDR3 end, 3 residues past where the read stops, is filled in from the germline J gene. The genes are TRBV4-1 and TRBJ1-4, with D tentatively TRBD1 (5 bases). This CDR3 comprises 13 residues. V was trimmed by 1 base and J by 7 bases, leaving 7 bases between them. Germline lookup yields CDR1 MGHRA and CDR2 YSYEKL. CDR3: CASSQVRGEKLFF. The CDR3 DNA, read in part, is TGCGCCAGCAGCCAAGTGAGGGGTGAAAAA.

This clone showed up many times. The read ends 3 residues shy of where the CDR3 ends; the end is completed using the germline J gene. The rearrangement uses TRBV7-9 and TRBJ1-2; tentatively, D is TRBD1 (6 bases). The length of the CDR3 is 14 residues. Trimming stripped 4 bases from V and 7 bases from J, with 16 bases between. Germline V gene lookup returns CDR1 SEHNR and CDR2 FQNEAQ (reference sequence). The CDR3 protein is CASSSTDRNLGYTF. CDR3 bases read: TGTGCCAGCAGCTCCACAGACAGGAACCTTGGC. Filled out from reference TRBV7-9 and TRBJ1-2, the complete variable domain reads DTGVSQNPRHKITKRGQNVTFRCDPISEHNRLYWYRQTLGQGPEFLTYFQNEAQLEKSRLLSDRFSAERPKGSFSTLEIQRTEQGDSAMYLCASSSTDRNLGYTFGSGTRLTVV.

This clone was seen a few times. The CDR3 loop reads CASSLGLNNDYTF. The DNA read from the CDR3 is TGTGCCAGCAGCTTGGGACTAAACAATGAC. This chain connects TRBV7-2 to TRBJ1-2; D is perhaps TRBD1 (5 bases). Coverage ceases 3 residues before the CDR3 finishes, and the germline J gene fills in the end. Germline V gene sequence: CDR1 SGHTA, CDR2 FQGNSA. The CDR3 runs to 13 residues.

This clone was seen repeatedly, ten times or more. The CDR3 is cut off 3 residues early in the read; its end comes from the germline J gene. The rearrangement links TRBV2 to TRBJ2-1, with 9 bases that match TRBD2. The V segment lost 9 bases and the J segment 8 bases; nucleotides outside the gene matches: 5. CDR1 SNHLY and CDR2 FYNNEI come from the germline V gene. This CDR3 is 12 amino acids long. The CDR3: CASLGLAHEQFF. Incomplete CDR3 DNA: TGTGCCAGTTTGGGACTAGCTCATGAG.

The CDR3 DNA, read in part, is TGCGCCAGCAGTGAGATGAGGGGCCTGCGTTGGACG. Its protein is CASSEMRGLRWT. From start to end, the CDR3 is CASSEMRGLRWTQYF. V is TRBV10-2 and J is TRBJ2-3; TRBD1 or TRBD2 may be the D gene (5 bases each). The read halts 3 residues ahead of the CDR3 end, with the missing end drawn from the germline J gene. Germline V lookup: CDR1 WSHSY, CDR2 SAAADI. The CDR3 has 15 amino acids.

In this sample, this clone turned up many times. The read gets to within 3 residues of the CDR3 end, and the germline J gene fills in the rest. The J gene is TRBJ1-5, the V gene TRBV5-1; 7 nucleotides agree with TRBD1. CDR1 is SGHRS and CDR2 is YFSETQ in the germline V gene. The length of the CDR3 is 17 residues. The V segment lost 2 bases and the J segment 1 base; nucleotides outside the gene matches: 9. The covered CDR3 bases are TGCGCCAGCAGCTTAATGGCAGGGGGGAGCAGCAATCAGCCC. Protein sequence: CASSLMAGGSSNQP. In full, the CDR3 reads CASSLMAGGSSNQPQHF.

This clone came up many times. The read terminates 3 residues before the CDR3 end, so the remaining end is supplied by the germline J gene. This chain joins TRBV4-1 and TRBJ2-2; TRBD1 matches 8 bases. The CDR3 loop spans 16 amino acids. Germline values: CDR1 MGHRA, CDR2 YSYEKL. V trimming: 4 bases; J trimming: 7 bases; junction bases outside the gene matches: 11. The sequenced part of the CDR3 DNA is TGCGCCAGCAGCCCGAGACAGGGGCCCTGGGGCGGGGAG. This sequence encodes CASSPRQGPWGGE. The CDR3 reads in full as CASSPRQGPWGGELFF.

This clone came up many times. The CDR3 end lies 3 residues beyond the end of the read and is filled in from the germline J gene. The genes are TRBV5-1 and TRBJ2-3, with D possibly TRBD1 on 7 matching bases. Germline CDR1 is SGHRS and CDR2 is YFSETQ. Trimming left V 0 bases short and J 1 base short, with 18 bases between. This CDR3 is 18 amino acids long. CDR3 DNA, as far as it was read: TGCGCCAGCAGCTTGGAAGATCAGGGGGGAGTCGGCACAGATACG. It specifies CASSLEDQGGVGTDT. The entire CDR3 protein reads CASSLEDQGGVGTDTQYF. Drawing the rest from reference TRBV5-1 and TRBJ2-3, the complete variable domain is KAGVTQTPRYLIKTRGQQVTLSCSPISGHRSVSWYQQTPGQGLQFLFEYFSETQRNKGNFPGRFSGRQFSNSRSEMNVSTLELGDSALYLCASSLEDQGGVGTDTQYFGPGTRLTVL.

This clone was observed at least ten times. From the germline J gene comes the end of the CDR3, since the read stops 3 residues before it. The V gene is TRBV12-3 or TRBV12-4, the J gene TRBJ1-1; no clear D gene. CDR3 length: 13 amino acids. V lost 5 bases and J lost 0, with 7 bases in between. The sequenced part of the CDR3 DNA is TGTGCCAGCAGTCTTGTCCTGAACACTGAA. Translated, it gives CASSLVLNTE. The full-length CDR3 reads as CASSLVLNTEAFF.

This clone was detected many times. The CDR3 end is not reached by the read, which stops 3 residues before it; the germline J gene fills it in. V usage is TRBV7-2 and J usage is TRBJ1-6; no clear D. The CDR3 consists of 14 residues. V was shortened by 1 base and J by 8 bases, with 9 bases between the two germline ends. The germline V gene has CDR1 SGHTA and CDR2 FQGNSA. CDR3 DNA, as far as it was read: TGTGCCAGCAGCTTAGGCGATCTATATTCACCC. This gives the protein CASSLGDLYSP. From start to end, the CDR3 is CASSLGDLYSPLHF.

This clone was seen ten or more times. The CDR3 protein is CASNPQGTMNTEAFF. Partial CDR3 DNA: TGTGCCAGCAACCCCCAAGGTACTATGAACACTGAA. This chain joins TRBV6-2 or TRBV6-3 and TRBJ1-1; D gene uncertain. The sequenced fragment ends 3 residues before the CDR3 boundary, so the rest is inferred from the germline J gene. The germline gives CDR1 MNHEY, CDR2 SVGEGT. The CDR3 sequence is 15 residues long. Trimming stripped 7 bases from V and 0 bases from J, with 15 bases between.

This clone appeared many times. Read coverage stops 3 residues before the CDR3 terminus; the germline J gene supplies the remainder. This chain uses TRBV5-4 with TRBJ2-2; D remains unclear. CDR1 SGHNT and CDR2 YYREEE come from the germline V gene (reference sequence). V was pared by 6 bases and J by 2 bases, with 14 bases between. The CDR3 is made up of 15 amino acids. CDR3 bases read: TGTGCCAGCACATCGGCGACACACAACACCGGGGAG. It codes for CASTSATHNTGE. In full, the CDR3 reads CASTSATHNTGELFF.